This T cell receptor (beta chain) came from a study of blood T cell repertoires in COVID-19. Authors' processing steps: Nucleated cell counts were estimated from reference gene primer amplification. Here immunoSEQ multiplex PCR was the method, and the copy in TCRdb shows in-frame clones only, minus some. V and J calls and clone size are as listed in that table; D and trimming were resolved from the DNA. The sample lists 210,000 or so clones; roughly 90% were seen once. The TCR was taken from a woman aged 40-49 years who had recovered from COVID-19. Sequencing was done on a sample of peripheral blood.

The CDR3 sequence is CASSQDLLSQGEAFF. CDR3 DNA: TGTGCCAGCAGCCAAGACCTCCTTTCCCAGGGTGAAGCTTTCTTT. The rearrangement joins TRBV4-2 to TRBJ1-1, with D tentatively TRBD1 (5 bases). The CDR3 is 15 residues long. CDR1 and CDR2 (germline): LGHNA, YNFKEQ. The V and J ends lost 0 bases and 7 bases respectively, with 15 bases between them.